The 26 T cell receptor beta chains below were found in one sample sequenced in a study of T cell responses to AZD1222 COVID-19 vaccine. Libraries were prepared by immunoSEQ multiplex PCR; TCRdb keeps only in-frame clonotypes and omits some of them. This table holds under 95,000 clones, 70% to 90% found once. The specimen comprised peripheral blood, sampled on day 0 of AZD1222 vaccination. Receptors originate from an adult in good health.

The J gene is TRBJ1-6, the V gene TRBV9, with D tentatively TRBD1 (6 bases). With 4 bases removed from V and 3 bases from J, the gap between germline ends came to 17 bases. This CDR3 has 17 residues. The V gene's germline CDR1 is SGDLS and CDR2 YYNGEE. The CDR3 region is CASSPYGGTNYNSPLHF. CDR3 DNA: TGTGCCAGCAGCCCCTACGGGGGCACGAACTATAATTCACCCCTCCACTTT.

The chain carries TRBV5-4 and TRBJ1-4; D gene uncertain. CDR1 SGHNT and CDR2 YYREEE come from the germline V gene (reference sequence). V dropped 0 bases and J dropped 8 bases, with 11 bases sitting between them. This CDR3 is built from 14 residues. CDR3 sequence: CASSLVSLGEKLFF. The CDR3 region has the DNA TGTGCCAGCAGCTTGGTTTCCCTCGGGGAAAAACTGTTTTTT.

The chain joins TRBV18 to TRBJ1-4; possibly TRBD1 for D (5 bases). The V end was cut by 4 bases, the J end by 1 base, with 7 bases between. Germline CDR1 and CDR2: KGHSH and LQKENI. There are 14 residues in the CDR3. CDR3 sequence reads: CASSQRGTNEKLFF. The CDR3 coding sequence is TGTGCCAGCTCACAAAGGGGAACTAATGAAAAACTGTTTTTT. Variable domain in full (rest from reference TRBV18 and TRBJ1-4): NAGVMQNPRHLVRRRGQEARLRCSPMKGHSHVYWYRQLPEEGLKFMVYLQKENIIDESGMPKERFSAEFPKEGPSILRIQQVVRGDSAAYFCASSQRGTNEKLFFGSGTQLSVL.

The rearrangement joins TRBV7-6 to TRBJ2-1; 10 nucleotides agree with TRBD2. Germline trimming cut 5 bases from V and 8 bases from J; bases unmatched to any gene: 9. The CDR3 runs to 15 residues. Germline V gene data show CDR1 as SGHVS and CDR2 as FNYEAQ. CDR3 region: CASSPGASGRDEQFF. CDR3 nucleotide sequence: TGTGCCAGCAGCCCTGGGGCTAGCGGGAGAGATGAGCAGTTCTTC.

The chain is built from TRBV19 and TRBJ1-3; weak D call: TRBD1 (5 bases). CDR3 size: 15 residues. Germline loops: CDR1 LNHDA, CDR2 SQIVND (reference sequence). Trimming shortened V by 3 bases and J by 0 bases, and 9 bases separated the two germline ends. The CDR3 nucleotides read TGTGCCAGTAGTATGGACACTCACTCTGGAAACACCATATATTTT. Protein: CASSMDTHSGNTIYF.

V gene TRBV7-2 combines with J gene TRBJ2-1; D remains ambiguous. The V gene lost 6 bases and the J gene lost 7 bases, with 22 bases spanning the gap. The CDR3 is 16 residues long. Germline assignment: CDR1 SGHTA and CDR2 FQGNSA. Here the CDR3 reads CASRLSPVEWRNEQFF. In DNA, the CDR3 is TGTGCCAGCAGGTTGTCCCCAGTCGAGTGGAGAAATGAGCAGTTCTTC.

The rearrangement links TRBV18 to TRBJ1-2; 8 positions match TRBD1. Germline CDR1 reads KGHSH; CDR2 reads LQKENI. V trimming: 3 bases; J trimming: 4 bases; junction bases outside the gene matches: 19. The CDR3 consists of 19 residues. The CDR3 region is CASSPLLGLRGQEGYGYTF. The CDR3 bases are TGTGCCAGCTCACCGCTATTGGGCCTCAGGGGGCAAGAGGGCTATGGCTACACCTTC. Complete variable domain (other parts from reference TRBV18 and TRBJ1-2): NAGVMQNPRHLVRRRGQEARLRCSPMKGHSHVYWYRQLPEEGLKFMVYLQKENIIDESGMPKERFSAEFPKEGPSILRIQQVVRGDSAAYFCASSPLLGLRGQEGYGYTFGSGTRLTVV.

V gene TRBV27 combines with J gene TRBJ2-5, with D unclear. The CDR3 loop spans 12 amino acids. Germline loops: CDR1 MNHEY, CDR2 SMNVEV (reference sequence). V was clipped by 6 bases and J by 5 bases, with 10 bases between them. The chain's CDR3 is CASSHGRETQYF. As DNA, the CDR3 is TGTGCCAGCAGCCACGGGCGGGAGACCCAGTACTTC.

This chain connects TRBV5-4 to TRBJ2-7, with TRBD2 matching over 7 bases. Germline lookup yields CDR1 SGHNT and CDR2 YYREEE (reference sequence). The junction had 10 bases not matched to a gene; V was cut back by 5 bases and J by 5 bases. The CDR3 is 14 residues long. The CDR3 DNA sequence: TGTGCCAGCAGGGGGTTTGGGGAGGGCGACGAGCAGTACTTC. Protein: CASRGFGEGDEQYF.

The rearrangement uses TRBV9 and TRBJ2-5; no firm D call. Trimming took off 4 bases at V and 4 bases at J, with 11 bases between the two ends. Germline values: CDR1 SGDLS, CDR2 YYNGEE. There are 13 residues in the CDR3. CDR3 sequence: CASSPLLPETQYF. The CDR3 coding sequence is TGTGCCAGCAGCCCATTACTCCCAGAGACCCAGTACTTC.

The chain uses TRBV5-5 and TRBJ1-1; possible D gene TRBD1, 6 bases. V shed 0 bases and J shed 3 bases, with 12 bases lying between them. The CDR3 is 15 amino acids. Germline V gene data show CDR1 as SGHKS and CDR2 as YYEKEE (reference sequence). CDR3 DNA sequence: TGTGCCAGCAGCTTGGCCTTGAACAGGGACACTGAAGCTTTCTTT. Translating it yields CASSLALNRDTEAFF.

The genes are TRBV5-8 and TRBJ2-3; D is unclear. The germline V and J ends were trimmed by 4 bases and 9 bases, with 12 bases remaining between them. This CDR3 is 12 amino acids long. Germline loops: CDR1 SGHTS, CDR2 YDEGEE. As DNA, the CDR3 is TGTGCCAGCAGCCCGGCCTTGCGGACGCAGTATTTT. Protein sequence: CASSPALRTQYF. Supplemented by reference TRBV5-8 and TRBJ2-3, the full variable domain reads EAGVTQSPTHLIKTRGQQATLRCSPISGHTSVYWYQQALGLGLQFLLWYDEGEERNRGNFPPRFSGRQFPNYSSELNVNALELEDSALYLCASSPALRTQYFGPGTRLTVL.

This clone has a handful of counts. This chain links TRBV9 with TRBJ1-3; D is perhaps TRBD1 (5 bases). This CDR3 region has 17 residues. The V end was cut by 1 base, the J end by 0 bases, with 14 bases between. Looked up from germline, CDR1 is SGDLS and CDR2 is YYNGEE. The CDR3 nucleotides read TGTGCCAGCAGCGTACCCACCGACAGCAGCTCTGGAAACACCATATATTTT. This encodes CASSVPTDSSSGNTIYF.

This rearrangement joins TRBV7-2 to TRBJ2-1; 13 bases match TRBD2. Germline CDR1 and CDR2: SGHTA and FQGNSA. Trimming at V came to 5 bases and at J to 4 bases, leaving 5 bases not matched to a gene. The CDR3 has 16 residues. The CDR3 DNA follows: TGTGCCAGCAGCCAGGGACTAGCGGGGCTATACAATGAGCAGTTCTTC. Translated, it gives CASSQGLAGLYNEQFF.

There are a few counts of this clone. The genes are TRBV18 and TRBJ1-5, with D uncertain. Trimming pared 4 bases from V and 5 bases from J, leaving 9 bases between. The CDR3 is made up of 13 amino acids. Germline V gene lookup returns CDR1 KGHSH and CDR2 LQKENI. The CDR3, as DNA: TGTGCCAGCTCACGGGAATCCGATCAGCCCCAGCATTTT. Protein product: CASSRESDQPQHF.

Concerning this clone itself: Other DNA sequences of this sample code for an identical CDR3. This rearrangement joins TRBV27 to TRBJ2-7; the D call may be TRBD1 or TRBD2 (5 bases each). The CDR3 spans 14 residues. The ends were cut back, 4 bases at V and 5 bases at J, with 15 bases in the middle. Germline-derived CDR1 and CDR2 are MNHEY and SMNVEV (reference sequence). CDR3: CASSSPGLSHEQYF. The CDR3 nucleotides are TGTGCCAGCAGTTCCCCGGGGCTTAGCCACGAGCAGTACTTC.

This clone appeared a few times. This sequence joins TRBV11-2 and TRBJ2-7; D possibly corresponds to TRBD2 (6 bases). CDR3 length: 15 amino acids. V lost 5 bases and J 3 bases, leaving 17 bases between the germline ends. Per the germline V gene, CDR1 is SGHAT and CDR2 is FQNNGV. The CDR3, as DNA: TGTGCCAGCAGCGGCCTCCGGCGGAGGGGCTACGAGCAGTACTTC. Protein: CASSGLRRRGYEQYF.

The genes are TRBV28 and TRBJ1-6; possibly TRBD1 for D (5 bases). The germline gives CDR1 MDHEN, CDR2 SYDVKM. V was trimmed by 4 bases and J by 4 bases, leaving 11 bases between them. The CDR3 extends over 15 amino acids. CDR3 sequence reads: CASSWGSGYNSPLHF. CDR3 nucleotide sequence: TGTGCCAGCAGTTGGGGTTCAGGGTATAATTCACCCCTCCACTTT.

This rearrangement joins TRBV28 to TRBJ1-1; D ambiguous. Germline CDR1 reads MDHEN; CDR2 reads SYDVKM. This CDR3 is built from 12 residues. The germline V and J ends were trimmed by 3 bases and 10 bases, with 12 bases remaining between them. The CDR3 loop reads CASSLPHGIAFF. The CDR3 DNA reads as TGTGCCAGCAGTTTGCCTCACGGGATAGCTTTCTTT.

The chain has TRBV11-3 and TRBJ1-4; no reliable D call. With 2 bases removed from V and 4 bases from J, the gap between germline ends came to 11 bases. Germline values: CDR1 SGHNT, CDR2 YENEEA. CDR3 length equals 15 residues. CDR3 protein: CASSLRWTFNEKLFF. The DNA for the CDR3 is TGTGCCAGCAGCTTACGATGGACGTTTAATGAAAAACTGTTTTTT.

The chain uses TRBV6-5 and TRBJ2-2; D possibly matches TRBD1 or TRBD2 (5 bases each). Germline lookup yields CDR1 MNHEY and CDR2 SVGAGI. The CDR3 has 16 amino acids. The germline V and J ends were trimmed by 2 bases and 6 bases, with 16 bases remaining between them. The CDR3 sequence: CASSYRMGVGAGELFF. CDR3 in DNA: TGTGCCAGCAGTTACCGGATGGGGGTTGGTGCCGGGGAGCTGTTTTTT.

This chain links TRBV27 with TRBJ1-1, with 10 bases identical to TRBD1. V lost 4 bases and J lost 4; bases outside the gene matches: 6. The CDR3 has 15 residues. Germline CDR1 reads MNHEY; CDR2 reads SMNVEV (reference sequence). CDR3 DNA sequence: TGTGCCAGCAGTTCCGGGGACAGGGGTAGCACTGAAGCTTTCTTT. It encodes CASSSGDRGSTEAFF.

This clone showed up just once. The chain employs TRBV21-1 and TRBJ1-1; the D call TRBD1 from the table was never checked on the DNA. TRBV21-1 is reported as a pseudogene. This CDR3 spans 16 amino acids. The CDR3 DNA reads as TGTGCCAGCAGCAAAAAAGGGGGGACAGCGAACACTGAAGCTTTCTTT. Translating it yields CASSKKGGTANTEAFF.

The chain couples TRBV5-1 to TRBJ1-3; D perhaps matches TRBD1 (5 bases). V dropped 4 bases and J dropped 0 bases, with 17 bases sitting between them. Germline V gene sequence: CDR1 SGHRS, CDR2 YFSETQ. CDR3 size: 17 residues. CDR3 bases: TGCGCCAGCAGCCCCCTCCTCAGGGCGAGCTCTGGAAACACCATATATTTT. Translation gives CASSPLLRASSGNTIYF.

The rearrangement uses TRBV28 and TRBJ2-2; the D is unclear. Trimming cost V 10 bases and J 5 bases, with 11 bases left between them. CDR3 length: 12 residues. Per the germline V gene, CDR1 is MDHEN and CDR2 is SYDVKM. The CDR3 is CATDGPTGELFF. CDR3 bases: TGTGCCACCGACGGGCCGACCGGGGAGCTGTTTTTT.

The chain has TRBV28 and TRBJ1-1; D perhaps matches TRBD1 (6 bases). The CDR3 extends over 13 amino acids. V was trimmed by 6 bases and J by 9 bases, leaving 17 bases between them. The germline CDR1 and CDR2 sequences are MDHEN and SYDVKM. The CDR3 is CASSAPGRDKAFF. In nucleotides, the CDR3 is TGTGCCAGCAGCGCCCCCGGACGGGACAAAGCTTTCTTT.